This TCR beta chain was sequenced during a study of Graves' ophthalmopathy and Graves' hyperthyroidism. Study-level information: Samples of peripheral blood were obtained at initial diagnosis, prior to treatment of any kind.

RNA transcripts yielded amplified TCR beta CDR3 regions. First-round RT-PCR with HTBI primers preceded a second-round multiplex PCR. TCRdb independently ran MiXCR on the multiplex PCR reads; one entry per CDR3 protein. The profile shows about 380,000 distinct CDR3 sequences, less than 20% of them singletons. This clonotype was seen at least ten times. The CDR3 is 14 residues long. V lost 3 bases, J lost 5 bases, and 13 bases lay in between. Germline V CDR1 and CDR2: MDHEN, SYDVKM. Material for sequencing was peripheral blood. This TCR was sampled from a woman aged 18-29 years with stable Graves' hyperthyroidism. The V call is TRBV28, the J call TRBJ2-5; D is possibly TRBD2 (5 bases). The CDR3 region is CASSLARDGETQYF. The DNA of the CDR3 is TGTGCCAGCAGTTTGGCCCGGGATGGGGAGACCCAGTACTTC.